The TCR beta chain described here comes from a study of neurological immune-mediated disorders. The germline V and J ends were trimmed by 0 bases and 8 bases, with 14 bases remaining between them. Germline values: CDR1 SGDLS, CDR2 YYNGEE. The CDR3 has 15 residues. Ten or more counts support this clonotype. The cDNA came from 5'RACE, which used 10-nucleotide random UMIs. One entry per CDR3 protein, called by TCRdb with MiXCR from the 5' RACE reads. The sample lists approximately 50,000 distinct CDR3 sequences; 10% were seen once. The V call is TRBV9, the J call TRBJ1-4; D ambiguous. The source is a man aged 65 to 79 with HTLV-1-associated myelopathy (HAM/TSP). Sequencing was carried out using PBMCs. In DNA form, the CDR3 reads TGTGCCAGCAGCGTAGGGGTCCGGGATGGGGAAAAACTGTTTTTT. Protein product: CASSVGVRDGEKLFF.